This T cell receptor beta chain was sequenced during a study of graft-versus-host responses after intestinal transplantation. Overall study: Transplantation in recipients was multivisceral, liver-intestinal, or isolated intestinal. Among the recipients, all got anti-thymocyte globulin induction and then tacrolimus and steroids for around 3 years.

Overall study findings and caveats: GvH clones were identified in recipient marrow, with some first appearing in ileum or blood. Peak circulating GvH clone levels were associated with early post-transplant HvG declines.

Sequenced by immunoSEQ multiplex PCR; TCRdb stores in-frame clones only, minus some. Of nearly 90,000 clones in the sample, roughly four fifths were seen once. This CDR3 is 15 amino acids long. Germline trimming cut 2 bases from V and 7 bases from J; bases unmatched to any gene: 5. The germline V gene has CDR1 MDHEN and CDR2 SYDVKM. In the case of this clone: Its antigen is still unknown.

The receptor comes from a human donor who received an intestinal transplant. The chain joins TRBV28 to TRBJ1-1, with 12 bases matching TRBD1. Sequencing was performed on unstimulated CD8+ T cells sorted from spleen or lymph node cells, taken before intestinal transplant. The CDR3 nucleotides read TGTGCCAGCAGTTTAGGGGACAGGGGGCTCGGTGAAGCTTTCTTT. It encodes CASSLGDRGLGEAFF.